This T cell receptor (beta chain) was sequenced during a study of Graves' ophthalmopathy and Graves' hyperthyroidism. Transcripts of RNA were the source for amplifying TCR beta CDR3 regions. First-round RT-PCR used HTBI primers; second-round multiplex PCR followed. A single record per CDR3 protein comes from TCRdb applying MiXCR to the multiplex PCR reads. The repertoire consists of about 420,000 distinct CDR3 sequences, with around 21% occurring once and the leading ten covering 2.5% to 3%. This clonotype was seen repeatedly, ten times or more. The V gene lost 7 bases and the J gene lost 2 bases, with 11 bases spanning the gap. Per germline, CDR1 LNHDA and CDR2 SQIVND (reference sequence). CDR3 length: 13 residues. In this cohort's terms, stable hyperthyroidism meant no ophthalmopathy by 18 months of follow-up.

The rearrangement links TRBV19 to TRBJ1-2; D is undetermined. Sequenced input: peripheral blood. This sequence was found in a woman aged 18-29 years with stable Graves' hyperthyroidism. The CDR3 DNA is TGTGCCAGTATAGGACTGAGGAACTATGGCTACACCTTC. Protein product: CASIGLRNYGYTF.